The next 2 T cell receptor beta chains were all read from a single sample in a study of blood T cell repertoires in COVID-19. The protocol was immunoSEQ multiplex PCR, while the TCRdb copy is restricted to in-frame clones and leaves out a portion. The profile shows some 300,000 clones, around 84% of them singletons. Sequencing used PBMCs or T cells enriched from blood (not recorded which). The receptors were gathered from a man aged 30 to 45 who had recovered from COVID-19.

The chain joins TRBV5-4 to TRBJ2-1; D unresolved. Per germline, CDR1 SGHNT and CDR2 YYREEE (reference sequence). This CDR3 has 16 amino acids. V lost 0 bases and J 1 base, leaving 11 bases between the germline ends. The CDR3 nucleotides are TGTGCCAGCAGCTTGGGTGGCGGCCAGTCCTACAATGAGCAGTTCTTC. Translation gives CASSLGGGQSYNEQFF.

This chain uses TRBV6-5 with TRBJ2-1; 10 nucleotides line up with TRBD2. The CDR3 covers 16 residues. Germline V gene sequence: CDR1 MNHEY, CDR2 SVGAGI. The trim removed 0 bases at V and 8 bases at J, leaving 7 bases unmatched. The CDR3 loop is CASSYSIAGGPHEQFF. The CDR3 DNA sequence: TGTGCCAGCAGTTACTCGATAGCGGGGGGCCCGCATGAGCAGTTCTTC.